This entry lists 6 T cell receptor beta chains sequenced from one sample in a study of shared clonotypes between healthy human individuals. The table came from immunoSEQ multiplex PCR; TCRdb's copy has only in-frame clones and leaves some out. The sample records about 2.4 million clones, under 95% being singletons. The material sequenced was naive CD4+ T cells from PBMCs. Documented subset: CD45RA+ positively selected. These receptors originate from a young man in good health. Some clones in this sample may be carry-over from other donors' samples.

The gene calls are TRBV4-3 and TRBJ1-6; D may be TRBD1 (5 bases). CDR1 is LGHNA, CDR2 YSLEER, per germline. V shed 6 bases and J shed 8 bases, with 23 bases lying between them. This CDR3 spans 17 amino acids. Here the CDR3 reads CASRSGGALEWDSPLHF. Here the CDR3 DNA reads TGCGCCAGCAGATCCGGCGGGGCCCTTGAATGGGATTCACCCCTCCACTTT.

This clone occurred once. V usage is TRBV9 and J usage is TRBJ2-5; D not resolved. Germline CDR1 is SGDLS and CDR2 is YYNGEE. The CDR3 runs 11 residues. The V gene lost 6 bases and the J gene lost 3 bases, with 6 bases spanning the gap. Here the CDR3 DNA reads TGTGCCAGCACCGTCAAAGAGACCCAGTACTTC. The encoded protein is CASTVKETQYF.

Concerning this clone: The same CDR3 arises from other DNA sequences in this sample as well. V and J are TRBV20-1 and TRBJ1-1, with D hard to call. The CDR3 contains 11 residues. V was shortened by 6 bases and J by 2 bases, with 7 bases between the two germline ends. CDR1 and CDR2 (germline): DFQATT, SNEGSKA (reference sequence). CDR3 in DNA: TGCAGTGCCGTATTAAACACTGAAGCTTTCTTT. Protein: CSAVLNTEAFF.

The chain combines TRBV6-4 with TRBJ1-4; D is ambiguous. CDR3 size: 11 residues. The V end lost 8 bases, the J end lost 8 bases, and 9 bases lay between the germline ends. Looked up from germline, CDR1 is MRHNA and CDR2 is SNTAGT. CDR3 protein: CASQLWEKLFF. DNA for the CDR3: TGTGCCAGCCAATTGTGGGAAAAACTGTTTTTT.

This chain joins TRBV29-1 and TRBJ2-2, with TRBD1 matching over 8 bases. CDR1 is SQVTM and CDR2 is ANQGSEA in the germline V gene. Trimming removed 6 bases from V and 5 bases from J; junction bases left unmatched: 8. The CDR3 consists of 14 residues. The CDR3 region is CSVNGQGRTGELFF. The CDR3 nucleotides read TGCAGCGTGAATGGACAGGGCCGGACCGGGGAGCTGTTTTTT.

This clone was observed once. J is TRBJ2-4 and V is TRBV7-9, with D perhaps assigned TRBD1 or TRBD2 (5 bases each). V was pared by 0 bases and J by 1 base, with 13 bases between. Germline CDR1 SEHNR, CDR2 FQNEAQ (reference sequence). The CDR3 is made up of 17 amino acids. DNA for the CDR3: TGTGCCAGCAGCTTAGCGGGACCCGAAAAGGCCAAAAACATTCAGTACTTC. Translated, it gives CASSLAGPEKAKNIQYF.